This T cell receptor beta chain comes out of a study of Ad26.COV2.S vaccination and SARS-CoV-2 variants. With V trimmed by 4 bases and J by 3 bases, 6 bases remained unmatched. The CDR3 is made up of 15 amino acids. Germline-derived CDR1 and CDR2 are MDHEN and SYDVKM. Clones were sequenced by immunoSEQ multiplex PCR, and TCRdb holds only the in-frame ones, with some missing. Of more than 400,000 clones listed, about nine tenths are singletons. As for treatment: 15 to 20 received Ad26.COV2.S at low or high dose, single or two shots; roughly five received placebo; per-sample allocation not given. The study sampled participants on day 63 after the first vaccine or placebo injection.

The sequence was collected from a person aged 18-65 years who received the Ad26.COV2.S COVID-19 vaccine or a placebo. This rearrangement joins TRBV28 to TRBJ2-7, with 10 bases lining up with TRBD1. The sample here was peripheral blood, taken in a trial of Ad26.COV2.S vaccine versus placebo. This CDR3 reads CASSSPGTGVYEQYF. The CDR3, as DNA: TGTGCCAGCAGTTCCCCCGGGACAGGGGTCTACGAGCAGTACTTC.